The T cell receptor beta chain described here comes from a study of blood T cell repertoires in COVID-19 (dated by TCRdb to 2020 to 2021). At the level of the whole study: Samples covering the acute and convalescent phases of COVID-19 were provided by collaborators in the United States, Italy and Spain. Deeply sampled blood TCRbeta repertoires from subjects exposed to, actively infected with, or recovered from COVID-19 were included in the dataset. The samples were drawn from two sources: the first 160 participants of the ongoing ImmuneRACE study, and 1,000 to 1,500 subjects contributed by 6 global collaborators. HLA class I and class II types, where available, came from metadata supplied by the sample provider rather than from assay-based typing. Nearly every sample came with metadata listing a de-identified subject ID, COVID-19 status, age in years and sex. A freely available public database, intended as a resource for researchers studying the immune response to SARS-CoV-2, is where the repertoires were released. The prospective study material was composed of cDNA or gDNA derived from T cells, B-cell-depleted T cells, or PBMCs. Broad study findings and their caveats: The quantity of clinical and demographic metadata differed by source and by participant and was supplied without curation.

TCRbeta CDR3 regions were amplified from genomic DNA by means of the immunoSEQ Assay, a bias-controlled multiplex PCR. The authors' pipeline ran thus. The number of nucleated cells in each sample was estimated from the amplification of reference gene primers within the assay. To quantify the absolute abundance of each unique TCRbeta CDR3 rearrangement, sequence reads were collapsed and filtered. Productive Simpson clonality was computed per sample as the square root of Simpson's diversity index over productive rearrangements. Drawn from immuneACCESS, this table holds only the in-frame rearrangements with V and J called that TCRdb kept. Clones are partly lost; checked studies trace under half to an unresolved V gene and leave the rest unexplained. The V and J calls and clone size were taken over from that table, and D and trimming were inferred from the DNA. For this sample there are about 170,000 clones; around 80% appear just once. The ten largest clonotypes hold around 20% of the sample.

Regarding this clone: Which antigen it targets is not known. The sample holds no much larger clone one base away, and base qualities are not on file.

Samples from volunteer blood donors who had recovered from COVID-19 were contributed by a second Seattle source. Whole blood was collected in K2EDTA tubes by collaborating institutions according to the institutions' own protocols. For TCRbeta analysis, collaborators shipped samples as frozen whole blood, isolated PBMCs, or DNA extracted from either of those sample types. V lost 4 bases and J lost 1 base; the stretch between them is 9 bases long. From a lookup of the germline V gene (reference sequence), CDR1 and CDR2 are LGHDT and YNNKEL. The cysteine opens and the phenylalanine closes a CDR3 of 14 amino acids. This entry keeps only the CDR3 DNA: 42 bases, framed from base 1.

The sequenced sample consisted of peripheral blood. The chain employs TRBV3-1 (or the pseudogene TRBV3-2) and TRBJ2-3; TRBD2 is a possible D gene, resting on 5 matching bases. This TCR was sampled from a woman between 65 and 79 years old who had recovered from COVID-19. The DNA is as follows: TGTGCCAGCAGCCTCCGGGGTGGCACAGATACGCAGTATTTT. Translated, this is CASSLRGGTDTQYF.